One sample yielded the 28 T cell receptor beta chains listed below, sequenced in a study of blood T cell repertoires in COVID-19. Clones were read by immunoSEQ multiplex PCR, and TCRdb kept only the in-frame ones, dropping some. The repertoire holds approximately 250,000 clones, with approximately 86% as singletons. Material: peripheral blood. The receptor set was obtained from a man aged 25-40 years with active or convalescent COVID-19.

This clone was seen only once. This chain joins TRBV12-3 or TRBV12-4 and TRBJ2-7, with 7 bases matching TRBD2. J was trimmed by 1 base and V by 7 bases; bases with no gene match: 4. The CDR3 covers 13 residues. The chain's CDR3 is CASTSGRSYEQYF. The CDR3 DNA is TGTGCCAGCACCTCCGGGAGGTCCTACGAGCAGTACTTC.

The chain couples TRBV3-1 (or the pseudogene TRBV3-2) to TRBJ1-2; possibly TRBD1 for D (6 bases). Germline CDR1 is LGHDT and CDR2 is YNNKEL (reference sequence). The CDR3 is made up of 14 amino acids. Trimming took off 2 bases at V and 8 bases at J, with 15 bases between the two ends. This CDR3 is CASSQLQGYGGYTF. CDR3 DNA sequence: TGTGCCAGCAGCCAACTACAGGGTTACGGAGGCTACACCTTC.

The chain carries TRBV3-1 (or the pseudogene TRBV3-2) and TRBJ1-4; TRBD1 matches 8 bases. Germline CDR1 reads LGHDT; CDR2 reads YNNKEL (reference sequence). The CDR3 is made up of 18 amino acids. Unmatched junction bases numbered 18, after V lost 4 bases and J lost 8 bases. The CDR3 sequence is CASSPMLWTQGALEKLFF. The CDR3 nucleotides read TGTGCCAGCAGCCCTATGTTGTGGACTCAGGGGGCTTTGGAAAAACTGTTTTTT.

The gene calls are TRBV9 and TRBJ1-4; D is undetermined. The CDR3 covers 15 residues. With 4 bases removed from V and 5 bases from J, the gap between germline ends came to 15 bases. In germline, CDR1 is SGDLS, CDR2 YYNGEE. CDR3 sequence: CASSPPGSRNEKLFF. DNA for the CDR3: TGTGCCAGCAGCCCGCCGGGAAGCAGAAATGAAAAACTGTTTTTT. Based on the CDR3 plus reference TRBV9 and TRBJ1-4, the full variable domain is DSGVTQTPKHLITATGQRVTLRCSPRSGDLSVYWYQQSLDQGLQFLIQYYNGEERAKGNILERFSAQQFPDLHSELNLSSLELGDSALYFCASSPPGSRNEKLFFGSGTQLSVL.

V is TRBV10-3 and J is TRBJ2-1; D not resolved. Germline CDR1 and CDR2: ENHRY and SYGVKD. Trimming shortened V by 1 base and J by 8 bases, and 9 bases separated the two germline ends. This CDR3 contains 13 residues. The CDR3 DNA reads TGTGCCATCAGTGAGTACAATGTCGATGAGCAGTTCTTC. It encodes CAISEYNVDEQFF.

The V and J genes are TRBV5-1 and TRBJ1-1; D not resolved. V lost 2 bases, J lost 1 base, and 6 bases lay in between. From germline, CDR1 is SGHRS and CDR2 YFSETQ. The CDR3 length is 13 residues. CDR3 sequence reads: CASSFSENTEAFF. Here the CDR3 DNA reads TGCGCCAGCAGCTTTTCAGAGAACACTGAAGCTTTCTTT.

This clone was recorded only once. The V and J genes are TRBV10-2 and TRBJ2-7, with TRBD1 matching 9 bases. This CDR3 spans 14 amino acids. Looked up from germline, CDR1 is WSHSY and CDR2 is SAAADI. The J segment lost 6 bases and the V segment lost 5 bases, leaving 8 bases of the junction unmatched. The CDR3 DNA is TGCGCCAGCAGTCAACCCCAGGGACAGGGCGAGCAGTACTTC. This encodes CASSQPQGQGEQYF.

The J gene is TRBJ2-5, the V gene TRBV19; D possibly corresponds to TRBD2 (6 bases). Trimming cost V 2 bases and J 1 base, with 11 bases left between them. CDR3 length equals 15 residues. Germline V gives CDR1 LNHDA, CDR2 SQIVND (reference sequence). CDR3 sequence: CASSILGGSQETQYF. DNA of the CDR3: TGTGCCAGTAGTATACTCGGGGGATCCCAAGAGACCCAGTACTTC.

This clone has ten or more counts. This chain links TRBV19 with TRBJ2-7; maybe TRBD1 (6 bases). The ends were cut back, 5 bases at V and 2 bases at J, with 16 bases in the middle. The germline gives CDR1 LNHDA, CDR2 SQIVND (reference sequence). The CDR3 extends over 15 amino acids. CDR3 nucleotide sequence: TGTGCCAGTAGTTTCACCCGGGACACGACCTACGAGCAGTACTTC. Translated: CASSFTRDTTYEQYF.

The V gene is TRBV15, the J gene TRBJ1-5; 7 nucleotides align to TRBD1. The germline gives CDR1 LNHNV, CDR2 YYDKDF (reference sequence). This CDR3 comprises 14 residues. Trimming took 4 bases from V and 6 from J; bases not matched to a gene: 6. The CDR3, as DNA: TGTGCCACCAGCACTCGGACAGGATCTCAGCCCCAGCATTTT. As protein: CATSTRTGSQPQHF.

This clone was picked up one time. The V and J genes are TRBV27 and TRBJ2-7; a weak D match, TRBD1 (5 bases). In germline, CDR1 is MNHEY, CDR2 SMNVEV (reference sequence). This CDR3 contains 13 residues. Trimming stripped 6 bases from V and 3 bases from J, with 12 bases between. CDR3 DNA: TGTGCCAGCAGACCCCAGGGTTTCTACGAGCAGTACTTC. Translating gives CASRPQGFYEQYF.

CDR3 nucleotides: TGTGCCAGCAACAATATAGCGGGGGGGAGGGTGCAGTATTTT. It yields the protein CASNNIAGGRVQYF. The chain combines TRBV6-5 with TRBJ2-3; 11 bases align to TRBD2. Germline V gives CDR1 MNHEY, CDR2 SVGAGI. The CDR3 runs 14 residues. Trimming removed 7 bases from V and 11 bases from J; junction bases left unmatched: 11.

This chain connects TRBV7-2 to TRBJ1-1, with a possible D match to TRBD1 (5 bases). Per germline, CDR1 SGHTA and CDR2 FQGNSA. The V end lost 4 bases, the J end lost 5 bases, and 20 bases lay between the germline ends. The CDR3 length is 16 residues. Here the CDR3 reads CASSSNRQYPFTEAFF. CDR3 nucleotide sequence: TGTGCCAGCAGCTCTAACCGACAGTACCCTTTTACTGAAGCTTTCTTT.

This clone was detected once. The V and J genes are TRBV19 and TRBJ1-2, with a possible D match to TRBD1 (6 bases). V was pared by 5 bases and J by 2 bases, with 15 bases between. This CDR3 contains 15 residues. The V gene's germline CDR1 is LNHDA and CDR2 SQIVND (reference sequence). The CDR3 protein is CASSVSGVRNYGYTF. The CDR3 DNA reads as TGTGCCAGTAGTGTCTCAGGGGTTCGCAACTATGGCTACACCTTC.

The chain has TRBV27 and TRBJ2-2, with D unresolved. There are 15 residues in the CDR3. Germline V lookup: CDR1 MNHEY, CDR2 SMNVEV (reference sequence). With 6 bases removed from V and 4 bases from J, the gap between germline ends came to 15 bases. The DNA of the CDR3 is TGTGCCAGCAGCCGCCGACAAGATTCCACCGGGGAGCTGTTTTTT. As protein: CASSRRQDSTGELFF.

The rearrangement uses TRBV2 and TRBJ2-7; 10 nucleotides agree with TRBD1. The V gene end was trimmed by 6 bases and the J gene end by 7 bases; junction bases not matched to a gene: 6. Germline values: CDR1 SNHLY, CDR2 FYNNEI. The CDR3 is 13 residues long. CDR3 nucleotide sequence: TGTGCCAGCAGGAGACAGGGGGCACAAGAGCAGTACTTC. Encoded protein: CASRRQGAQEQYF.

The chain links TRBV4-3 to TRBJ2-1; 10 bases map to TRBD1. The CDR3 consists of 17 residues. Germline CDR1 and CDR2: LGHNA and YSLEER. Germline trimming cut 2 bases from V and 4 bases from J; bases unmatched to any gene: 8. CDR3 amino acids: CASSQYPRDRGYNEQFF. In nucleotides, the CDR3 is TGCGCCAGCAGCCAATACCCCCGGGACAGGGGATACAATGAGCAGTTCTTC.

J is TRBJ2-3 and V is TRBV29-1; TRBD1 aligns across 7 bases. CDR3 length equals 16 residues. J gave up 0 bases and V 3 bases, and 9 bases lay outside the gene matches. Germline values: CDR1 SQVTM, CDR2 ANQGSEA. The CDR3 loop is CSVDHTGADSTDTQYF. CDR3 in DNA: TGCAGCGTTGACCACACAGGGGCGGATAGCACAGATACGCAGTATTTT.

The V gene is TRBV21-1, the J gene TRBJ1-2; the table names TRBD1, a call not compared with the DNA. TRBV21-1 is a pseudogene locus. CDR3 length equals 15 residues. The CDR3 region is CASSNREESGYGYTF. The CDR3 DNA is TGTGCCAGCAGCAACAGGGAAGAATCGGGCTATGGCTACACCTTC.

The chain employs TRBV11-2 and TRBJ2-1; the D gene is possibly TRBD1 (5 bases). V was cut by 4 bases and J by 6 bases, with 22 bases left in between. The CDR3 has 17 residues. Germline V gene sequence: CDR1 SGHAT, CDR2 FQNNGV. The CDR3 protein is CASSYQPPGLAINEQFF. The CDR3 DNA sequence: TGTGCCAGCAGCTACCAACCCCCAGGGTTGGCTATCAATGAGCAGTTCTTC. The entire variable domain, with the rest obtained from reference TRBV11-2 and TRBJ2-1, is as follows: EAGVAQSPRYKIIEKRQSVAFWCNPISGHATLYWYQQILGQGPKLLIQFQNNGVVDDSQLPKDRFSAERLKGVDSTLKIQPAKLEDSAVYLCASSYQPPGLAINEQFFGPGTRLTVL.

This sequence joins TRBV7-9 and TRBJ2-2, with 10 bases lining up with TRBD2. The CDR3 is made up of 16 amino acids. Germline V CDR1 and CDR2: SEHNR, FQNEAQ (reference sequence). The V gene end was trimmed by 4 bases and the J gene end by 4 bases; junction bases not matched to a gene: 6. CDR3 sequence (DNA): TGTGCCAGCAGCTACCCGGGACTAGCGTCCACCGGGGAGCTGTTTTTT. This sequence encodes CASSYPGLASTGELFF. The complete variable domain, with remaining parts taken from reference TRBV7-9 and TRBJ2-2, reads DTGVSQNPRHKITKRGQNVTFRCDPISEHNRLYWYRQTLGQGPEFLTYFQNEAQLEKSRLLSDRFSAERPKGSFSTLEIQRTEQGDSAMYLCASSYPGLASTGELFFGEGSRLTVL.

The rearrangement uses TRBV20-1 and TRBJ2-3; 10 nucleotides match TRBD2. Germline loops: CDR1 DFQATT, CDR2 SNEGSKA (reference sequence). V lost 3 bases and J lost 4; bases outside the gene matches: 10. The CDR3 sequence is 16 residues long. The CDR3 loop reads CSASLRLAGAPDTQYF. For the CDR3, the DNA is TGCAGTGCTAGTCTACGTCTAGCGGGGGCTCCAGATACGCAGTATTTT.

The J gene is TRBJ1-6, the V gene TRBV4-1; 9 positions agree with TRBD1. From germline, CDR1 is MGHRA and CDR2 YSYEKL. The CDR3 loop spans 15 amino acids. V was pared by 3 bases and J by 9 bases, with 6 bases of the junction left unmatched. The CDR3 region is CASSQTGTGISPLHF. The DNA for the CDR3 is TGCGCCAGCAGCCAGACCGGGACAGGGATTTCACCCCTCCACTTT.

The chain has TRBV5-1 and TRBJ2-2; D remains ambiguous. The CDR3 sequence is 14 residues long. Germline V gene lookup returns CDR1 SGHRS and CDR2 YFSETQ. Trimming took off 3 bases at V and 4 bases at J, with 10 bases between the two ends. CDR3 sequence reads: CASSWSTVTGELFF. DNA for the CDR3: TGCGCCAGCAGCTGGAGTACCGTCACCGGGGAGCTGTTTTTT.

The table lists this clone with a count of one. The chain uses TRBV19 and TRBJ1-2; no firm D call. Germline V gene data show CDR1 as LNHDA and CDR2 as SQIVND (reference sequence). The CDR3 is made up of 14 amino acids. The germline V and J ends were trimmed by 5 bases and 8 bases, with 18 bases remaining between them. The CDR3 protein is CASSFRPEGEGYTF. The CDR3, as DNA: TGTGCCAGTAGTTTCCGTCCCGAAGGAGAAGGCTACACCTTC.

The chain employs TRBV11-2 and TRBJ2-1; TRBD2 might be the D (6 bases). The V gene's germline CDR1 is SGHAT and CDR2 FQNNGV. The CDR3 consists of 16 residues. V was cut by 4 bases and J by 4 bases, with 17 bases left in between. CDR3 protein: CASSSGWRGAYNEQFF. DNA of the CDR3: TGTGCCAGCAGCTCAGGGTGGAGGGGTGCATACAATGAGCAGTTCTTC.

This chain uses TRBV30 with TRBJ2-2; D ambiguous. This CDR3 has 14 residues. V lost 7 bases and J lost 0, with 12 bases in between. In germline, CDR1 is GTSNPN, CDR2 SVGIG (reference sequence). Written as DNA, the CDR3 is TGTGCCTCAGATTCTCCGTCGAACACCGGGGAGCTGTTTTTT. Protein product: CASDSPSNTGELFF.

The genes are TRBV6-5 and TRBJ1-1; possibly TRBD1 for D (6 bases). This CDR3 contains 13 residues. Germline V gene data show CDR1 as MNHEY and CDR2 as SVGAGI. The V gene lost 7 bases and the J gene lost 8 bases, with 17 bases spanning the gap. The CDR3 protein is CASTRGAYNEAFF. The CDR3 coding sequence is TGTGCCAGCACGCGGGGGGCATATAACGAAGCTTTCTTT.